This T cell receptor (beta chain) was recorded in a study of shared clonotypes between healthy human individuals. Some clones are missing from TCRdb's copy, which holds only in-frame ones; the method was immunoSEQ multiplex PCR. The table has approximately 530,000 clones, 90% to 97% seen once; the top ten hold under 0.065%. This TCR came from a woman aged 30 to 39 in good health. Sequenced input: naive CD4+ T cells sorted from blood. This sample's subset: CD45RA+ positively selected.

CDR3: CASSQADRVNTEAFF. DNA for the CDR3: TGCGCCAGCAGCCAAGCCGACAGGGTGAACACTGAAGCTTTCTTT. The chain has TRBV4-1 and TRBJ1-1; TRBD1 matches 7 bases. V was clipped by 1 base and J by 0 bases; unmatched bases: 2. This CDR3 contains 15 residues. Germline CDR1 MGHRA, CDR2 YSYEKL.